This T cell receptor beta chain was profiled in a study of blood T cell repertoires in COVID-19. Followed longitudinally, the Seattle patients had been enrolled during active infection. As originally analysed: Reference gene primer amplification in the assay estimated nucleated cell counts. The table came from immunoSEQ multiplex PCR; TCRdb's copy has only in-frame clones and leaves some out. That table is the source of V, J and clone size, and D and trimming were worked out from the DNA. Of 300,000 to 400,000 clones in the sample, over 80% were seen once. The V end lost 2 bases, the J end lost 0 bases, and 9 bases lay between the germline ends. The CDR3 runs 15 residues. Per germline, CDR1 KGHSH and CDR2 LQKENI. This clone was found once.

This chain links TRBV18 with TRBJ2-3; TRBD2 might be the D (5 bases). The specimen sequenced was peripheral blood. The sequence derives from a man younger than 40 with COVID-19, enrolled during active disease. The CDR3 reads CASSPDYTSTDTQYF. The CDR3 nucleotides are TGTGCCAGCTCACCAGACTATACTAGCACAGATACGCAGTATTTT.